The source of this TCR beta chain is a study of T cell repertoires in cytomegalovirus infection. MiXCR, applied by TCRdb to the reads, yields one record per CDR3 protein. The table has some 130,000 distinct CDR3 sequences, 7.5% to 9% seen once. The table lists this clonotype with many counts. Looked up from germline, CDR1 is MDHEN and CDR2 is SYDVKM. The V end lost 3 bases, the J end lost 3 bases, and 17 bases lay between the germline ends. The CDR3 extends over 16 amino acids. Sequenced sample: PBMCs. The clonotype comes from a human donor in good health (CMV status not recorded). Some clones in this sample may be carry-over from other donors' samples. V gene TRBV28 combines with J gene TRBJ1-1; no clear D gene. CDR3 coding DNA: TGTGCCAGCAGTTTCCCTGGACGAACGGAGGACACTGAAGCTTTCTTT. Translation: CASSFPGRTEDTEAFF.